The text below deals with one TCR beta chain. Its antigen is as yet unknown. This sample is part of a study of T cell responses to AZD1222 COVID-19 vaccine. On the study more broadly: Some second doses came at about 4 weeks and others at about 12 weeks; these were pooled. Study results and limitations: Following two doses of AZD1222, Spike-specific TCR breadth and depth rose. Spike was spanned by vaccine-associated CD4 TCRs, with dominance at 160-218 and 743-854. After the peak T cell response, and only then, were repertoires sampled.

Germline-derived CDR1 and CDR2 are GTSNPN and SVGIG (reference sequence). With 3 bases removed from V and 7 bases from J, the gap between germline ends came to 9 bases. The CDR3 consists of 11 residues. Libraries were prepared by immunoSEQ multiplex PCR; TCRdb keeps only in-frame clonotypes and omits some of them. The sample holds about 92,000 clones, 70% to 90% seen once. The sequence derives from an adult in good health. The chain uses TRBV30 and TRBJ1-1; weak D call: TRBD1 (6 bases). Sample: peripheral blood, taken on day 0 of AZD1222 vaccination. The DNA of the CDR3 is TGTGCCTGGAGGGACAGAAGTGAAGCTTTCTTT. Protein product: CAWRDRSEAFF.